Each of the 26 T cell receptor beta chains below was sequenced from the same sample in a study of blood T cell repertoires in COVID-19. The table came from immunoSEQ multiplex PCR; TCRdb's copy has only in-frame clones and leaves some out. The table records about 440,000 clones, around 89% of them present only once. The specimen sequenced was peripheral blood. These receptors all come from a woman between 25 and 40 years old with acute or convalescent COVID-19.

V is TRBV7-3 and J is TRBJ2-2; D gene ambiguous. The germline V and J ends were trimmed by 5 bases and 5 bases, with 12 bases remaining between them. The CDR3 is 14 residues long. In germline, CDR1 is SGHTA, CDR2 FQGTGA. CDR3 nucleotide sequence: TGTGCCAGCAGCCAAAACCCAGAAACCGGGGAGCTGTTTTTT. This codes for CASSQNPETGELFF.

The chain carries TRBV12-5 and TRBJ1-5; TRBD1 aligns across 7 bases. The CDR3 runs 17 residues. V shed 4 bases and J 4 bases; nucleotides not matched to a gene: 13. Germline V gives CDR1 LGHNT, CDR2 FRNRAP. CDR3 nucleotides: TGTGCTAGTGGTTCGACTCCCGGGACAGTGGCAAATCAGCCCCAGCATTTT. Encoded protein: CASGSTPGTVANQPQHF.

The rearrangement joins TRBV18 to TRBJ2-7; possible D gene TRBD2, 5 bases. Trimming removed 6 bases at V and 4 bases at J, with 19 bases between. In germline, CDR1 is KGHSH, CDR2 LQKENI. The CDR3 has 15 amino acids. CDR3 DNA: TGTGCCAGCTCCCCGGCCGGGAACACAGTTTACGAGCAGTACTTC. It codes for CASSPAGNTVYEQYF.

This clone was counted a few times. The CDR3 region is CASSETGYGYTF. The CDR3 nucleotides read TGTGCCAGTAGTGAGACAGGGTATGGCTACACCTTC. The genes are TRBV19 and TRBJ1-2; 7 nucleotides match TRBD1. CDR3 size: 12 residues. Germline assignment: CDR1 LNHDA and CDR2 SQIVND (reference sequence). V lost 5 bases to trimming and J lost 5 bases; unmatched junction nucleotides: 2.

This chain connects TRBV19 to TRBJ1-2; TRBD1 is a possible D gene (6 bases). Germline values: CDR1 LNHDA, CDR2 SQIVND (reference sequence). Trimming cost V 6 bases and J 0 bases, with 14 bases left between them. The CDR3 loop spans 15 amino acids. The CDR3 here is CASRSAQGANYGYTF. The CDR3 DNA reads TGTGCCAGTAGAAGCGCACAGGGAGCTAACTATGGCTACACCTTC.

A single count supports this clone. V usage is TRBV7-2 and J usage is TRBJ2-3; 8 bases are shared with TRBD2. The germline gives CDR1 SGHTA, CDR2 FQGNSA. The CDR3 loop spans 16 amino acids. J lost 0 bases, V lost 4 bases, and 6 bases had no gene match. This CDR3 is CASSWGERGSTDTQYF. For the CDR3, the DNA is TGTGCCAGCAGCTGGGGGGAGCGGGGGAGCACAGATACGCAGTATTTT. The entire variable domain, with the rest obtained from reference TRBV7-2 and TRBJ2-3, is as follows: GAGVSQSPSNKVTEKGKDVELRCDPISGHTALYWYRQSLGQGLEFLIYFQGNSAPDKSGLPSDRFSAERTGGSVSTLTIQRTQQEDSAVYLCASSWGERGSTDTQYFGPGTRLTVL.

The chain couples TRBV4-1 to TRBJ2-1, with 10 nucleotides matching TRBD2. Germline V gene lookup returns CDR1 MGHRA and CDR2 YSYEKL. This CDR3 contains 18 residues. V dropped 2 bases and J dropped 5; count of bases not matched to a gene: 12. The CDR3 DNA follows: TGCGCCAGCAGCCAATGGCTAGCGGGGGCCAACACTCACAATGAGCAGTTCTTC. It translates to CASSQWLAGANTHNEQFF.

V and J are TRBV28 and TRBJ1-6, with 7 bases matching TRBD1. Trimming took 6 bases from V and 8 from J; bases not matched to a gene: 13. The CDR3 is 16 amino acids. CDR1 MDHEN and CDR2 SYDVKM come from the germline V gene. The CDR3 region is CASRSFRGVIYSPLHF. CDR3 bases: TGTGCCAGCAGATCGTTCAGGGGGGTTATTTATTCACCCCTCCACTTT.

This chain's CDR3 is CASSLELAGALYNEQFF. CDR3 DNA sequence: TGTGCCAGCAGCTTAGAGTTGGCGGGGGCTCTCTACAATGAGCAGTTCTTC. The V call is TRBV7-2, the J call TRBJ2-1; the D gene is possibly TRBD2 (7 bases). Germline assignment: CDR1 SGHTA and CDR2 FQGNSA. Trimming took off 1 base at V and 3 bases at J, with 16 bases between the two ends. The CDR3 spans 17 residues.

This sequence joins TRBV27 and TRBJ1-6; a weak D match, TRBD1 (5 bases). Germline V gene data show CDR1 as MNHEY and CDR2 as SMNVEV (reference sequence). This CDR3 has 17 amino acids. Trimming took 4 bases from V and 5 from J, leaving 18 bases between them. CDR3 nucleotides: TGTGCCAGCAGTTCCCTCCGGACACCTAAGAATAATTCACCCCTCCACTTT. This codes for CASSSLRTPKNNSPLHF.

This clone was seen a handful of times. The rearrangement uses TRBV5-8 and TRBJ1-5; no firm D call. V lost 3 bases and J lost 2, with 15 bases in between. The germline V gene encodes CDR1 SGHTS and CDR2 YDEGEE. This CDR3 comprises 16 residues. For the CDR3, the DNA is TGTGCCAGCAGCTACCAGGTGAAGGTTGGCAATCAGCCCCAGCATTTT. Translation: CASSYQVKVGNQPQHF.

V gene TRBV5-5 combines with J gene TRBJ1-2; no reliable D call. Trimming pared 3 bases from V and 9 bases from J, leaving 15 bases between. Germline V gene sequence: CDR1 SGHKS, CDR2 YYEKEE (reference sequence). This CDR3 has 13 amino acids. The CDR3 reads CASSSSPQPRYTF. DNA of the CDR3: TGTGCCAGCAGCTCCAGCCCACAGCCACGCTACACCTTC.

The gene calls are TRBV30 and TRBJ2-5; 8 positions match TRBD1. Germline V gene data show CDR1 as GTSNPN and CDR2 as SVGIG (reference sequence). The CDR3 length is 14 residues. V shed 2 bases and J 5 bases; nucleotides not matched to a gene: 7. The CDR3 nucleotides are TGTGCCTGGAGTAGACAGGGGATGATGGAGACCCAGTACTTC. Its protein product is CAWSRQGMMETQYF.

This rearrangement joins TRBV21-1 to TRBJ2-1; the table's D call TRBD2 went unverified against the DNA. TRBV21-1 is assigned pseudogene status. CDR3 length: 18 amino acids. CDR3 amino acids: CASSKDLAGGPSYNEQFF. Here the CDR3 DNA reads TGTGCCAGCAGCAAAGACCTAGCGGGGGGACCATCCTACAATGAGCAGTTCTTC.

The chain links TRBV20-1 to TRBJ2-5; the match to TRBD1 covers 9 bases. This CDR3 is built from 11 residues. V was clipped by 7 bases and J by 7 bases; unmatched bases: 4. The germline CDR1 and CDR2 sequences are DFQATT and SNEGSKA (reference sequence). Written as DNA, the CDR3 is TGCAGTGTTAAACAGGGGGCGACCCAGTACTTC. This translates into CSVKQGATQYF.

This rearrangement joins TRBV9 to TRBJ2-7; D gene uncertain. Germline V gene sequence: CDR1 SGDLS, CDR2 YYNGEE. Trimming took 0 bases from V and 0 from J, leaving 10 bases between them. The CDR3 totals 15 residues. CDR3 region: CASSVGVGDSYEQYF. The CDR3 DNA reads TGTGCCAGCAGCGTAGGAGTCGGTGACTCCTACGAGCAGTACTTC. Based on the CDR3 plus reference TRBV9 and TRBJ2-7, the full variable domain is DSGVTQTPKHLITATGQRVTLRCSPRSGDLSVYWYQQSLDQGLQFLIQYYNGEERAKGNILERFSAQQFPDLHSELNLSSLELGDSALYFCASSVGVGDSYEQYFGPGTRLTVT.

The chain combines TRBV24-1 with TRBJ2-1; 8 bases fit TRBD1. V was pared by 3 bases and J by 5 bases, with 8 bases of the junction left unmatched. The CDR3 runs to 16 residues. From germline, CDR1 is KGHDR and CDR2 SFDVKD. CDR3 nucleotide sequence: TGTGCCACCAGTGATCCGACAGGGGTAAATGACAATGAGCAGTTCTTC. Protein product: CATSDPTGVNDNEQFF.

There are a few counts of this clone. The chain combines TRBV7-2 with TRBJ2-2, with D possibly TRBD1 on 5 matching bases. The V end was cut by 5 bases, the J end by 6 bases, with 10 bases between. Germline CDR1 and CDR2: SGHTA and FQGNSA. The CDR3 loop spans 13 amino acids. CDR3 region: CASSPDSPGELFF. The CDR3 DNA follows: TGTGCCAGCAGCCCAGACAGCCCCGGGGAGCTGTTTTTT.

The table lists this clone with a few counts. The chain links TRBV27 to TRBJ2-7, with TRBD1 identical over 8 bases. The CDR3 loop spans 15 amino acids. Germline trimming cut 2 bases from V and 0 bases from J; bases unmatched to any gene: 3. Germline V gene sequence: CDR1 MNHEY, CDR2 SMNVEV (reference sequence). This chain's CDR3 is CASSLRQGISYEQYF. The DNA for the CDR3 is TGTGCCAGCAGTTTAAGACAGGGGATCTCCTACGAGCAGTACTTC.

For the CDR3, the DNA is TGTGCCAGCAGTTACAGGAGGGATTCTCTGGAGACCCAGTACTTC. Residues: CASSYRRDSLETQYF. V and J are TRBV6-5 and TRBJ2-5, with D maybe TRBD2 (6 bases). This CDR3 spans 15 amino acids. V was clipped by 2 bases and J by 5 bases, with 15 bases between them. CDR1 MNHEY and CDR2 SVGAGI come from the germline V gene.

This clone has just a few counts. V gene TRBV2 combines with J gene TRBJ2-7, with 7 bases lining up with TRBD1. Germline trimming cut 5 bases from V and 3 bases from J; bases unmatched to any gene: 7. The CDR3 contains 14 residues. Germline V gene lookup returns CDR1 SNHLY and CDR2 FYNNEI. Here the CDR3 reads CASSRDSQFYEQYF. The CDR3 region has the DNA TGTGCCAGCAGTCGGGACAGCCAATTCTACGAGCAGTACTTC.

The chain joins TRBV15 to TRBJ1-4, with 8 nucleotides matching TRBD1. The CDR3 has 16 residues. Trimming took 3 bases from V and 5 from J; bases not matched to a gene: 8. Germline CDR1 is LNHNV and CDR2 is YYDKDF (reference sequence). Here the CDR3 reads CATSRPGQAKNEKLFF. The CDR3 DNA follows: TGTGCCACCAGCAGGCCGGGACAGGCGAAAAATGAAAAACTGTTTTTT.

DNA of the CDR3: TGTGCCAGCAGTTTATCAGGGACAGGGACCCAGCCCCAGCATTTT. Translating it yields CASSLSGTGTQPQHF. V and J are TRBV27 and TRBJ1-5; 9 bases agree with TRBD1. V lost 0 bases to trimming and J lost 7 bases; unmatched junction nucleotides: 4. Germline CDR1 MNHEY, CDR2 SMNVEV (reference sequence). There are 15 residues in the CDR3.

This clone was found many times. The rearrangement uses TRBV2 and TRBJ1-1, with D unclear. CDR3 length: 11 amino acids. Germline CDR1 SNHLY, CDR2 FYNNEI. Trimming left V 7 bases short and J 7 bases short, with 10 bases between. Written as DNA, the CDR3 is TGTGCCAGCACGTGGACTCTTGAAGCTTTCTTT. It yields the protein CASTWTLEAFF.

The rearrangement links TRBV13 to TRBJ2-7; 9 bases match TRBD1. The CDR3 has 15 amino acids. Germline CDR1 PRHDT, CDR2 FYEKMQ (reference sequence). Trimming cost V 3 bases and J 3 bases; bases outside gene matches: 6. The chain's CDR3 is CASSLGGTGYYEQYF. The CDR3 DNA reads as TGTGCCAGCAGCTTGGGGGGGACAGGGTACTACGAGCAGTACTTC.

The chain is built from TRBV5-1 and TRBJ2-2; possible D gene TRBD1, 6 bases. CDR3 length equals 15 residues. Germline V gene data show CDR1 as SGHRS and CDR2 as YFSETQ. The V gene lost 0 bases and the J gene lost 7 bases, with 13 bases spanning the gap. The CDR3, as DNA: TGCGCCAGCAGCTTGGAGGGGGATCCCGTCGGGGAGCTGTTTTTT. It specifies CASSLEGDPVGELFF.